This T cell receptor (beta chain) was sequenced for a study of a mutant IDH1 vaccine in newly diagnosed glioma. Looking at the study overall: Beginning 4-6 weeks after radiotherapy alone, or with temozolomide cycles, vaccination took place. Therapy received beforehand was radiotherapy, temozolomide, or both, with most patients given both.

The germline gives CDR1 ENHRY, CDR2 SYGVKD. This CDR3 is 12 amino acids long. The germline V and J ends were trimmed by 8 bases and 7 bases, with 14 bases remaining between them. Regarding time point: week 5, during vaccination. Topical imiquimod accompanied each vaccine dose, which consisted of 300 ug of mutant IDH1 20-mer peptide. As regards this clone: Its target is not known.

The study, taken as a whole, reports: There seemed to be no relation between pseudoprogression and changes in top peripheral T cell clonotypes.

The table came from immunoSEQ multiplex PCR; TCRdb's copy has only in-frame clones and leaves some out. The data hold roughly 28,000 clones, with roughly 90% observed a single time. The chain combines TRBV10-3 with TRBJ1-2, with D perhaps matching TRBD1 (5 bases). The sequence was obtained from a man aged 18 to 29 with glioma. The sequences come from PBMCs, collected from a glioma patient whose treatment included an IDH1 peptide vaccine. The DNA for the CDR3 is TGTGCCATCGGCGGGGCACTCGGTGGCTACACCTTC. This translates into CAIGGALGGYTF.